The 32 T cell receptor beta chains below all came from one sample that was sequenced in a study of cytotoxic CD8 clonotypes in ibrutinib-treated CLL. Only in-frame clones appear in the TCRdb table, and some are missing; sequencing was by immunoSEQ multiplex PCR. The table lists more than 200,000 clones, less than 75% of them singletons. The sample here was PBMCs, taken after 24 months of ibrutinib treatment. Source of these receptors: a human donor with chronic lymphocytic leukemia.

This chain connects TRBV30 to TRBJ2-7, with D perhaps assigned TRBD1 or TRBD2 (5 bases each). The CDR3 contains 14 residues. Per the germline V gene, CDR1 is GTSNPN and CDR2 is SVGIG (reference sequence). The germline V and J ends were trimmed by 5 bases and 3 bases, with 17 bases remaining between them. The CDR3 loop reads CAWGLGTQVYEQYF. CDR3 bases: TGTGCCTGGGGTCTCGGGACCCAGGTCTACGAGCAGTACTTC.

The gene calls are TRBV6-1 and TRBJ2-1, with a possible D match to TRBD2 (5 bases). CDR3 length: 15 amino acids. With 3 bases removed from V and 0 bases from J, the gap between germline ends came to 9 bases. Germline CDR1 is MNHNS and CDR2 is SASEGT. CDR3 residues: CASSDKAGSYNEQFF. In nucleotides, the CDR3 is TGTGCCAGCAGTGATAAGGCGGGCTCCTACAATGAGCAGTTCTTC.

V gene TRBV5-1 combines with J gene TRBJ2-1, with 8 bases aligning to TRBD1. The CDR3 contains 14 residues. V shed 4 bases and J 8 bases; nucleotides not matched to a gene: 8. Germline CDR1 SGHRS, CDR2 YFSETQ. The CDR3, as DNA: TGCGCCAGCAGCAGGGACAGGTTTGCGGATGAGCAGTTCTTC. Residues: CASSRDRFADEQFF.

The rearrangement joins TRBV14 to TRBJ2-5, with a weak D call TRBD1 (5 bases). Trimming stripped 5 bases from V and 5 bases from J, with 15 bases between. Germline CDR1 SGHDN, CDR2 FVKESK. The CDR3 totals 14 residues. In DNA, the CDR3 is TGTGCCAGCAGCTTCGGACACCAACGGGAGACCCAGTACTTC. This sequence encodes CASSFGHQRETQYF. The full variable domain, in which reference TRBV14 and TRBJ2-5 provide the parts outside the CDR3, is EAGVTQFPSHSVIEKGQTVTLRCDPISGHDNLYWYRRVMGKEIKFLLHFVKESKQDESGMPNNRFLAERTGGTYSTLKVQPAELEDSGVYFCASSFGHQRETQYFGPGTRLLVL.

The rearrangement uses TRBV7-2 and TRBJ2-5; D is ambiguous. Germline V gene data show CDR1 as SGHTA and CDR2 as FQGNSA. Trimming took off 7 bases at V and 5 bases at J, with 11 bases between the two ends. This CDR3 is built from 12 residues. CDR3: CASKKYLETQYF. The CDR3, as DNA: TGTGCCAGCAAGAAATACTTGGAGACCCAGTACTTC.

The CDR3: CASSQARGTYNEQFF. As DNA, the CDR3 is TGCGCCAGCAGCCAAGCCCGCGGAACCTACAATGAGCAGTTCTTC. This rearrangement joins TRBV4-3 to TRBJ2-1; D gene unclear. V lost 1 base and J lost 2, with 9 bases in between. There are 15 residues in the CDR3. Germline values: CDR1 LGHNA, CDR2 YSLEER.

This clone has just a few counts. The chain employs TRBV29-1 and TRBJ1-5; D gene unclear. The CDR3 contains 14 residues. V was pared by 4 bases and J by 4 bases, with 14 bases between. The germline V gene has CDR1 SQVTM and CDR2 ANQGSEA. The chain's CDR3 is CSVGTGLINQPQHF. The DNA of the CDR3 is TGCAGCGTTGGGACCGGACTGATTAATCAGCCCCAGCATTTT.

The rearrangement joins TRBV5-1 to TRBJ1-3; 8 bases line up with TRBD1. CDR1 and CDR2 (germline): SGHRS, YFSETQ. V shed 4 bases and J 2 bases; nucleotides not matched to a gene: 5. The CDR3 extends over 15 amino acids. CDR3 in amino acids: CASSAGQGPGNTIYF. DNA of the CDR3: TGCGCCAGCAGCGCAGGACAGGGACCTGGAAACACCATATATTTT.

CDR3 region: CASSQRTQETQYF. The CDR3 nucleotides read TGTGCCAGCAGCCAACGGACCCAAGAGACCCAGTACTTC. This chain links TRBV14 with TRBJ2-5; no definite D call. The CDR3 contains 13 residues. Trimming left V 2 bases short and J 1 base short, with 5 bases between. The germline CDR1 and CDR2 sequences are SGHDN and FVKESK.

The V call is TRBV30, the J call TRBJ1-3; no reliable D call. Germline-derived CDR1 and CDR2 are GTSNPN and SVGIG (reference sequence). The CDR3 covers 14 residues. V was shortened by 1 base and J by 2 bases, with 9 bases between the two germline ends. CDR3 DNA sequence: TGTGCCTGGAGTGGGGAAGGGACTGGAAACACCATATATTTT. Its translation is CAWSGEGTGNTIYF. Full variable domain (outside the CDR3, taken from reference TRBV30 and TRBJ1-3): SQTIHQWPATLVQPVGSPLSLECTVEGTSNPNLYWYRQAAGRGLQLLFYSVGIGQISSEVPQNLSASRPQDRQFILSSKKLLLSDSGFYLCAWSGEGTGNTIYFGEGSWLTVV.

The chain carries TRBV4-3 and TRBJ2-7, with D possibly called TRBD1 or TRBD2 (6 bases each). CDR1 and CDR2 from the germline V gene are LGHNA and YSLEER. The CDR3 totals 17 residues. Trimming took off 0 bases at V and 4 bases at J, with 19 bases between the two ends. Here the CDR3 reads CASSQDSGARGGYEQYF. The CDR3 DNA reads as TGCGCCAGCAGCCAAGATTCCGGCGCCAGGGGAGGTTACGAGCAGTACTTC.

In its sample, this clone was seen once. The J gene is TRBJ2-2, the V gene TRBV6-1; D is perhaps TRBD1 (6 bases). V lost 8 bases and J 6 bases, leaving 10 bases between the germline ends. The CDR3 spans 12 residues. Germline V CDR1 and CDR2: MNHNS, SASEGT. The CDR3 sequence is CASRRQAGELFF. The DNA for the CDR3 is TGTGCCAGCCGAAGACAGGCCGGGGAGCTGTTTTTT.

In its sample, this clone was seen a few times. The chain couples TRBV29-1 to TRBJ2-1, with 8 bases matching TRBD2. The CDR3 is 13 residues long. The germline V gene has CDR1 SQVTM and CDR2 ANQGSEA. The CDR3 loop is CNVAGQGYNEQFF. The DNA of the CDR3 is TGCAACGTAGCGGGGCAAGGCTACAATGAGCAGTTCTTC.

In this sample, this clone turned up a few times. The CDR3 loop reads CASSPRGKTGNSNQPQHF. CDR3 DNA sequence: TGTGCCAGCAGCCCCCGAGGCAAGACAGGGAATAGCAATCAGCCCCAGCATTTT. The chain links TRBV7-2 to TRBJ1-5, with 7 bases identical to TRBD1. The CDR3 has 18 residues. Per germline, CDR1 SGHTA and CDR2 FQGNSA. Trimming took 5 bases from V and 0 from J; bases not matched to a gene: 13.

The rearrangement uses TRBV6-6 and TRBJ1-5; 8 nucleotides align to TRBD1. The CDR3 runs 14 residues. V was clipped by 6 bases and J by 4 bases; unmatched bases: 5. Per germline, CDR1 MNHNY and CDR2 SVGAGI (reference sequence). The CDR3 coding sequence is TGTGCCAGCAGGAGGACAGGGAGGAATCAGCCCCAGCATTTT. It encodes CASRRTGRNQPQHF.

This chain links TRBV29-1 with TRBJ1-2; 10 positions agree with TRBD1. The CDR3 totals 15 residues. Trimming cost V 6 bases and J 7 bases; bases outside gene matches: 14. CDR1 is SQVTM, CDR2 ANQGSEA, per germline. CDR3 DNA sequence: TGCAGCGTCCGCGGGTTCGGGGACAGGGGAGGTGGCTACACCTTC. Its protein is CSVRGFGDRGGGYTF.

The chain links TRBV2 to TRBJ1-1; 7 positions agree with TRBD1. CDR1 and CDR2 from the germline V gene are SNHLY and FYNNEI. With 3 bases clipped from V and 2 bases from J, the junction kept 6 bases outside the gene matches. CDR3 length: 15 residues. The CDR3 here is CASSERRDSNTEAFF. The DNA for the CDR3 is TGTGCCAGCAGTGAGAGACGGGACAGTAACACTGAAGCTTTCTTT.

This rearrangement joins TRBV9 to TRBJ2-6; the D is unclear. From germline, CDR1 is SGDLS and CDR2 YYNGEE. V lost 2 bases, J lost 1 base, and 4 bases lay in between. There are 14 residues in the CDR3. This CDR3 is CASSVASGANVLTF. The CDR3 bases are TGTGCCAGCAGCGTGGCGTCTGGGGCCAACGTCCTGACTTTC.

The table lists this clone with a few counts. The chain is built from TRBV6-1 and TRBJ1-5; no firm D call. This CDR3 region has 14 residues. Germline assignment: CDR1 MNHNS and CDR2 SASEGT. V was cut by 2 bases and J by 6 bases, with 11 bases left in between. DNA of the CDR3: TGTGCCAGCAGTGAAAGAGGGATGGGTCAGCCCCAGCATTTT. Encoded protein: CASSERGMGQPQHF.

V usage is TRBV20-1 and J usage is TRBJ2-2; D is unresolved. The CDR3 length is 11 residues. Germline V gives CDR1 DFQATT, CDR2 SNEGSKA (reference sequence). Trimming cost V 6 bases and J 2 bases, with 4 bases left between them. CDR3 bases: TGCAGTGCCGCAAACACCGGGGAGCTGTTTTTT. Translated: CSAANTGELFF.

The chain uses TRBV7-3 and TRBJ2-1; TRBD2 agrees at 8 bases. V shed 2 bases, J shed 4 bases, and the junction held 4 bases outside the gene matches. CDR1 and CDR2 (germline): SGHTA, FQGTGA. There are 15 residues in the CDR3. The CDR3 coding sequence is TGTGCCAGCAGCTTACAGTCTAGCGGGTACAATGAGCAGTTCTTC. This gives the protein CASSLQSSGYNEQFF.

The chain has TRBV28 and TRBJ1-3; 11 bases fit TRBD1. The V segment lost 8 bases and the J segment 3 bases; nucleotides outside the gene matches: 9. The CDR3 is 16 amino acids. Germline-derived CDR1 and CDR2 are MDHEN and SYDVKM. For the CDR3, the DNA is TGTGCCAGCCGGACAGGGGGCAAGGAGGGTGGAAACACCATATATTTT. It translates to CASRTGGKEGGNTIYF.

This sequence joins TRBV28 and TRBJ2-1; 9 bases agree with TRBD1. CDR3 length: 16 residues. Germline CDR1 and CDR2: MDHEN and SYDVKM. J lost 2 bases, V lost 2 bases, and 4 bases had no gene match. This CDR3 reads CASSLLRQGAYNEQFF. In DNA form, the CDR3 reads TGTGCCAGCAGTTTACTCAGACAGGGGGCCTACAATGAGCAGTTCTTC.

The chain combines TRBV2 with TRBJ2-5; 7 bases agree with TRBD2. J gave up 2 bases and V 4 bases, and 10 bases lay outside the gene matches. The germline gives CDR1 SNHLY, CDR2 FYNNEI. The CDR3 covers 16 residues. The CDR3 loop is CASSVGASGRQETQYF. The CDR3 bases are TGTGCCAGCAGTGTGGGAGCTAGCGGAAGGCAAGAGACCCAGTACTTC.

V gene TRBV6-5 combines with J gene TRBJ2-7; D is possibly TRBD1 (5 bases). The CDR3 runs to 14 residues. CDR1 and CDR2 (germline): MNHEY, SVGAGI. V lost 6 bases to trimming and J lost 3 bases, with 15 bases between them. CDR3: CASSLLGAGYEQYF. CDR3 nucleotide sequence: TGTGCCAGCAGCCTCTTAGGGGCAGGCTACGAGCAGTACTTC.

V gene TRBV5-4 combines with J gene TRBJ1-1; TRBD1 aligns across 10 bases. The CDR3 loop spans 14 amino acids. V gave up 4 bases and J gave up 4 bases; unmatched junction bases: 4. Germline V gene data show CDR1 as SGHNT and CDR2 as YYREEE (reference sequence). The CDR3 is CASSRGQGTTEAFF. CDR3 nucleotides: TGTGCCAGCAGCCGGGGACAGGGGACCACTGAAGCTTTCTTT. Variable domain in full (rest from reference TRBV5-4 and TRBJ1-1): ETGVTQSPTHLIKTRGQQVTLRCSSQSGHNTVSWYQQALGQGPQFIFQYYREEENGRGNFPPRFSGLQFPNYSSELNVNALELDDSALYLCASSRGQGTTEAFFGQGTRLTVV.

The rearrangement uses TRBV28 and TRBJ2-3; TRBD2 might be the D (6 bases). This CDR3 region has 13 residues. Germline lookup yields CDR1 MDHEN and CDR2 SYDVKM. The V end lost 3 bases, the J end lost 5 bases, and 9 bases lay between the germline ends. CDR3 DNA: TGTGCCAGCAGTTTGCGGGAAAAAGATACGCAGTATTTT. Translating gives CASSLREKDTQYF.

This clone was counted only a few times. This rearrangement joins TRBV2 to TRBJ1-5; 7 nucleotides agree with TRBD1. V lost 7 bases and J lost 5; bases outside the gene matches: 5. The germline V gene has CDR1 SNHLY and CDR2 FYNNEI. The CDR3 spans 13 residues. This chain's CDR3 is CASIRDRYQPQHF. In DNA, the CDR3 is TGTGCCAGCATCCGGGACAGATATCAGCCCCAGCATTTT.

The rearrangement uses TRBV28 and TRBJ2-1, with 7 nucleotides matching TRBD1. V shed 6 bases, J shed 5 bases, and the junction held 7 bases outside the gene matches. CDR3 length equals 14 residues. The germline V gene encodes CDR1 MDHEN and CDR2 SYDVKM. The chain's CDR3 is CASRYGTANNEQFF. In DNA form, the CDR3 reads TGTGCCAGCAGATACGGGACAGCTAACAATGAGCAGTTCTTC.

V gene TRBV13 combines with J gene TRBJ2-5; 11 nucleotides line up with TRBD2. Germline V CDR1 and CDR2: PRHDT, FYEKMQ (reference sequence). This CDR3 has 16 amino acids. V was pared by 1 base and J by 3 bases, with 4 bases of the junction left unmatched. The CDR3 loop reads CASSLVSGRAEETQYF. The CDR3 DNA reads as TGTGCCAGCAGCTTAGTTAGCGGGAGGGCCGAAGAGACCCAGTACTTC.

This chain's CDR3 is CASRFASGNQPQHF. In DNA, the CDR3 is TGTGCCAGTAGGTTTGCGTCAGGGAATCAGCCCCAGCATTTT. This chain joins TRBV19 and TRBJ1-5; D perhaps matches TRBD1 (5 bases). V shed 6 bases and J shed 4 bases, with 13 bases lying between them. Germline CDR1 is LNHDA and CDR2 is SQIVND (reference sequence). There are 14 residues in the CDR3.

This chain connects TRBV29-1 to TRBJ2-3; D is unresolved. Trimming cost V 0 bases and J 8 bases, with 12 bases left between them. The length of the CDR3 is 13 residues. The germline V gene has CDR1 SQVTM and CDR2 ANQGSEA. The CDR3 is CSVEDLLESTQYF. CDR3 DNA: TGCAGCGTTGAAGATCTGCTCGAAAGTACGCAGTATTTT.